This TCR beta chain was recovered during a study of blood T cell repertoires in COVID-19. CDR3 size: 17 residues. The germline V gene has CDR1 MNHNY and CDR2 SVGAGI (reference sequence). V dropped 5 bases and J dropped 1 base, with 20 bases sitting between them. Only in-frame clones appear in the TCRdb table, and some are missing; sequencing was by immunoSEQ multiplex PCR. The sample records around 310,000 clones, about 90% being singletons. This clonotype was obtained from a woman between 25 and 40 years old who had recovered from COVID-19. The rearrangement links TRBV6-6 to TRBJ2-5; tentatively, D is TRBD2 (7 bases). Sequencing used PBMCs or T cells enriched from blood (not recorded which). CDR3 DNA: TGTGCCAGCAGTCTACGGGGGGCAGGGAGTGGCCAAGAGACCCAGTACTTC. Translation: CASSLRGAGSGQETQYF.